The entry that follows covers one T cell receptor beta chain sequence. Repertoires were generated with immunoSEQ multiplex PCR, while TCRdb's copy carries only in-frame clones and drops some. The sample contains approximately 50,000 clones, roughly nine tenths of which appear only once. This specimen belongs to a study of T cell changes during pregnancy in multiple sclerosis. The source is a female donor with multiple sclerosis, enrolled in a pregnancy study. The specimen comprised CD4+ T cells from peripheral blood mononuclear cells, sampled after pregnancy.

CDR3 region: CASSLAASGSSRETQYF. CDR3 sequence (DNA): TGCGCCAGCAGCTTGGCAGCTAGCGGGAGTAGTAGAGAGACCCAGTACTTC. The genes are TRBV5-1 and TRBJ2-5, with 10 bases aligning to TRBD2. The CDR3 is 17 amino acids. V trimming: 0 bases; J trimming: 4 bases; junction bases outside the gene matches: 9. Germline V lookup: CDR1 SGHRS, CDR2 YFSETQ.